The next 14 T cell receptor beta chains were all read from a single sample in a study of shared clonotypes between healthy human individuals. The protocol was immunoSEQ multiplex PCR, while the TCRdb copy is restricted to in-frame clones and leaves out a portion. The sample carries around 550,000 clones, about 96% recorded once. The specimen sequenced was naive CD4+ T cells sorted from blood. This sample's subset: CD45RA+ positively selected. The source is a woman aged 25 to 39 in good health.

The chain uses TRBV29-1 and TRBJ2-1; 13 bases line up with TRBD2. V was pared by 8 bases and J by 4 bases, with 5 bases of the junction left unmatched. Germline values: CDR1 SQVTM, CDR2 ANQGSEA. The CDR3 length is 14 residues. The CDR3: CSSTSGRSYNEQFF. The CDR3 coding sequence is TGCAGCTCGACTAGCGGGAGGAGTTACAATGAGCAGTTCTTC.

This clone was counted a single time. The J gene is TRBJ1-2, the V gene TRBV11-2, with TRBD1 identical over 8 bases. Looked up from germline, CDR1 is SGHAT and CDR2 is FQNNGV. With 6 bases clipped from V and 7 bases from J, the junction kept 13 bases outside the gene matches. The CDR3 loop spans 15 amino acids. The CDR3 loop reads CASSWQGAVGGGYTF. In nucleotides, the CDR3 is TGTGCCAGCAGTTGGCAGGGGGCAGTAGGCGGTGGCTACACCTTC.

V gene TRBV28 combines with J gene TRBJ1-6; 11 nucleotides align to TRBD1. This CDR3 is 14 amino acids long. V dropped 2 bases and J dropped 10; count of bases not matched to a gene: 1. Germline CDR1 is MDHEN and CDR2 is SYDVKM. The CDR3 DNA follows: TGTGCCAGCAGTTTAGGGACAGGGGGGTCACCCCTCCACTTT. Translating gives CASSLGTGGSPLHF. The full variable domain, in which reference TRBV28 and TRBJ1-6 provide the parts outside the CDR3, is DVKVTQSSRYLVKRTGEKVFLECVQDMDHENMFWYRQDPGLGLRLIYFSYDVKMKEKGDIPEGYSVSREKKERFSLILESASTNQTSMYLCASSLGTGGSPLHFGNGTRLTVT.

This chain uses TRBV5-4 with TRBJ2-4; the D gene is possibly TRBD2 (5 bases). CDR3 length: 15 residues. Germline V gene lookup returns CDR1 SGHNT and CDR2 YYREEE (reference sequence). With 2 bases removed from V and 1 base from J, the gap between germline ends came to 10 bases. The CDR3: CASSFRGGAKNIQYF. CDR3 in DNA: TGTGCCAGCAGCTTTAGAGGAGGCGCCAAAAACATTCAGTACTTC. Full variable domain (rest looked up from reference TRBV5-4 and TRBJ2-4): ETGVTQSPTHLIKTRGQQVTLRCSSQSGHNTVSWYQQALGQGPQFIFQYYREEENGRGNFPPRFSGLQFPNYSSELNVNALELDDSALYLCASSFRGGAKNIQYFGAGTRLSVL.

The V and J genes are TRBV2 and TRBJ1-1; a weak D match, TRBD1 (6 bases). V lost 3 bases and J 1 base, leaving 15 bases between the germline ends. The length of the CDR3 is 16 residues. Germline assignment: CDR1 SNHLY and CDR2 FYNNEI. CDR3 bases: TGTGCCAGCAGTGATGACAGGTCAAACACGAACACTGAAGCTTTCTTT. This encodes CASSDDRSNTNTEAFF.

The CDR3 DNA reads as TGTGCCAGCAGTTTACAGGGACCTCTGGGCTACGAGCAGTACTTC. Protein product: CASSLQGPLGYEQYF. The chain recombines TRBV6-5 with TRBJ2-7; D might be TRBD1 (6 bases). V lost 4 bases, J lost 3 bases, and 16 bases lay in between. The CDR3 is made up of 15 amino acids. Germline lookup yields CDR1 MNHEY and CDR2 SVGAGI.

The V and J genes are TRBV5-1 and TRBJ2-7; 9 bases agree with TRBD2. Germline V gene sequence: CDR1 SGHRS, CDR2 YFSETQ. The CDR3 has 16 residues. V shed 0 bases, J shed 4 bases, and the junction held 8 bases outside the gene matches. Here the CDR3 DNA reads TGCGCCAGCAGCTTGGATTTCAGCGGGAGGTCTTACGAGCAGTACTTC. As protein: CASSLDFSGRSYEQYF.

The rearrangement joins TRBV29-1 to TRBJ2-7; the match to TRBD1 covers 12 bases. Trimming took 6 bases from V and 3 from J; bases not matched to a gene: 6. The germline V gene encodes CDR1 SQVTM and CDR2 ANQGSEA. CDR3 length: 14 residues. The DNA for the CDR3 is TGCAGCGTCCTCGGGACAGGGGGCATCTACGAGCAGTACTTC. This codes for CSVLGTGGIYEQYF.

The genes are TRBV6-1 and TRBJ2-1; 9 bases match TRBD2. CDR3 length equals 15 residues. Trimming cost V 3 bases and J 7 bases; bases outside gene matches: 7. CDR1 MNHNS and CDR2 SASEGT come from the germline V gene. The CDR3 DNA sequence: TGTGCCAGCAGTGACCCTAGCGGGAAGCGGAATGAGCAGTTCTTC. Its translation: CASSDPSGKRNEQFF.

The J gene is TRBJ1-1, the V gene TRBV19, with D unresolved. Germline lookup yields CDR1 LNHDA and CDR2 SQIVND (reference sequence). The CDR3 has 16 amino acids. Trimming cost V 5 bases and J 1 base, with 17 bases left between them. The CDR3 loop is CASSPYPRAENTEAFF. In nucleotides, the CDR3 is TGTGCCAGTAGTCCTTACCCGAGAGCCGAGAACACTGAAGCTTTCTTT.

This rearrangement joins TRBV6-5 to TRBJ2-7; D may be TRBD1 or TRBD2 (5 bases each). This CDR3 contains 14 residues. V lost 6 bases to trimming and J lost 3 bases, with 15 bases between them. CDR1 and CDR2 from the germline V gene are MNHEY and SVGAGI. CDR3 nucleotides: TGTGCCAGCAGAAATACTGGGGGAATCTACGAGCAGTACTTC. Translation: CASRNTGGIYEQYF.

V and J are TRBV2 and TRBJ2-7; D perhaps matches TRBD2 (6 bases). The CDR3 is made up of 14 amino acids. Trimming removed 3 bases at V and 7 bases at J, with 16 bases between. Germline V CDR1 and CDR2: SNHLY, FYNNEI. The CDR3: CASSETGVLREQYF. CDR3 nucleotide sequence: TGTGCCAGCAGTGAGACGGGAGTATTGAGGGAGCAGTACTTC. Full variable domain (rest looked up from reference TRBV2 and TRBJ2-7): EPEVTQTPSHQVTQMGQEVILRCVPISNHLYFYWYRQILGQKVEFLVSFYNNEISEKSEIFDDQFSVERPDGSNFTLKIRSTKLEDSAMYFCASSETGVLREQYFGPGTRLTVT.

This sequence joins TRBV28 and TRBJ2-7; 8 nucleotides align to TRBD1. The CDR3 loop spans 14 amino acids. CDR1 is MDHEN and CDR2 is SYDVKM in the germline V gene. Trimming took 6 bases from V and 3 from J; bases not matched to a gene: 7. The DNA of the CDR3 is TGTGCCAGCAGGGAAACCGGGACAGGCTACGAGCAGTACTTC. Its translation: CASRETGTGYEQYF.

The chain recombines TRBV29-1 with TRBJ2-1; perhaps TRBD2 as D (6 bases). Trimming stripped 4 bases from V and 6 bases from J, with 13 bases between. The germline V gene has CDR1 SQVTM and CDR2 ANQGSEA. CDR3 length: 13 residues. The CDR3 DNA follows: TGCAGCGTTGTTTGGAGGGCTCGCAATGAGCAGTTCTTC. It translates to CSVVWRARNEQFF.